Shown below are 14 T cell receptor beta chains from a single sample sequenced in a study of cytomegalovirus exposure and HLA in healthy donors. Researchers ran the PCR with 60 Vbeta and 13 Jbeta primers. The method was immunoSEQ multiplex PCR; TCRdb's version includes in-frame clones alone and lacks a portion of them. Of under 200,000 clones in the sample, roughly 74% were seen once. Material: PBMCs. The receptor set was obtained from a woman aged 40 to 55 in good health and CMV-seropositive.

The chain is built from TRBV7-9 and TRBJ1-2; a weak D match, TRBD1 (6 bases). Between the trimmed V and J ends, which lost 5 bases and 6 bases, there was a span of 13 bases. The CDR3 is made up of 13 amino acids. CDR1 and CDR2 from the germline V gene are SEHNR and FQNEAQ (reference sequence). The CDR3 loop reads CASSPRTEHGYTF. The CDR3 coding sequence is TGTGCCAGCAGCCCCCGGACAGAACATGGCTACACCTTC.

The chain recombines TRBV6-1 with TRBJ2-5; 12 bases fit TRBD2. The CDR3 consists of 14 residues. Looked up from germline, CDR1 is MNHNS and CDR2 is SASEGT. The trim removed 8 bases at V and 4 bases at J, leaving 5 bases unmatched. The DNA for the CDR3 is TGTGCCAGCGGATCACTAGCGGGAGGAGAGACCCAGTACTTC. As protein: CASGSLAGGETQYF.

The rearrangement uses TRBV11-2 and TRBJ2-1; 7 bases match TRBD2. Trimming took 1 base from V and 3 from J; bases not matched to a gene: 0. The CDR3 is 14 residues long. Germline values: CDR1 SGHAT, CDR2 FQNNGV. CDR3: CASSLGTSYNEQFF. CDR3 nucleotide sequence: TGTGCCAGCAGCTTAGGGACTAGCTACAATGAGCAGTTCTTC.

CDR3: CASSLGGNYEQYF. For the CDR3, the DNA is TGCGCCAGCAGCTTGGGAGGGAACTACGAGCAGTACTTC. J is TRBJ2-7 and V is TRBV5-1, with D possibly matching TRBD2 (5 bases). The CDR3 consists of 13 residues. V lost 0 bases, J lost 3 bases, and 7 bases lay in between. Germline V gene lookup returns CDR1 SGHRS and CDR2 YFSETQ.

This chain uses TRBV28 with TRBJ1-6, with D uncertain. Germline CDR1 reads MDHEN; CDR2 reads SYDVKM. V dropped 5 bases and J dropped 0 bases, with 17 bases sitting between them. The CDR3 runs 18 residues. This chain's CDR3 is CASSPTTYFSSYNSPLHF. The CDR3, as DNA: TGTGCCAGCAGTCCGACTACCTATTTTAGCTCCTATAATTCACCCCTCCACTTT.

The V call is TRBV28, the J call TRBJ2-5; a weak D match, TRBD2 (5 bases). The CDR3 contains 14 residues. Between the trimmed V and J ends, which lost 3 bases and 5 bases, there was a span of 13 bases. From germline, CDR1 is MDHEN and CDR2 SYDVKM. The DNA of the CDR3 is TGTGCCAGCAGTTTTAGCGAGCCCAAGGAGACCCAGTACTTC. Protein sequence: CASSFSEPKETQYF.

The V call is TRBV4-3, the J call TRBJ1-1, with 10 nucleotides matching TRBD1. V gave up 5 bases and J gave up 4 bases; unmatched junction bases: 13. The germline gives CDR1 LGHNA, CDR2 YSLEER. The CDR3 sequence is 17 residues long. The CDR3 DNA follows: TGCGCCAGCAGCGAGACAGGGGGCGCCTTGTCGGGCACTGAAGCTTTCTTT. Its translation: CASSETGGALSGTEAFF.

This chain links TRBV5-1 with TRBJ2-7; 11 bases match TRBD2. With V trimmed by 4 bases and J by 0 bases, 3 bases remained unmatched. There are 15 residues in the CDR3. The germline gives CDR1 SGHRS, CDR2 YFSETQ. The CDR3 DNA reads TGCGCCAGCAGCCCTAGCGGGGGGAGCTCCTACGAGCAGTACTTC. As protein: CASSPSGGSSYEQYF. Full variable domain (missing parts from reference TRBV5-1 and TRBJ2-7): KAGVTQTPRYLIKTRGQQVTLSCSPISGHRSVSWYQQTPGQGLQFLFEYFSETQRNKGNFPGRFSGRQFSNSRSEMNVSTLELGDSALYLCASSPSGGSSYEQYFGPGTRLTVT.

This chain joins TRBV14 and TRBJ2-1; 8 nucleotides agree with TRBD2. This CDR3 is built from 20 residues. V lost 3 bases and J lost 9; bases outside the gene matches: 25. CDR1 is SGHDN, CDR2 FVKESK, per germline. The CDR3 region is CASSHDNPWASGRGFGEQFF. The CDR3 nucleotides are TGTGCCAGCAGCCATGATAACCCTTGGGCGAGCGGGAGAGGTTTTGGTGAGCAGTTCTTC. Variable domain in full (rest from reference TRBV14 and TRBJ2-1): EAGVTQFPSHSVIEKGQTVTLRCDPISGHDNLYWYRRVMGKEIKFLLHFVKESKQDESGMPNNRFLAERTGGTYSTLKVQPAELEDSGVYFCASSHDNPWASGRGFGEQFFGPGTRLTVL.

A single count supports this clone. The genes are TRBV15 and TRBJ1-5; 7 nucleotides align to TRBD1. This CDR3 is 14 amino acids long. The trim removed 1 base at V and 4 bases at J, leaving 1 base unmatched. CDR1 is LNHNV, CDR2 YYDKDF, per germline (reference sequence). For the CDR3, the DNA is TGTGCCACCAGCAGAGTGGACAGGAATCAGCCCCAGCATTTT. Its translation: CATSRVDRNQPQHF.

The gene calls are TRBV5-5 and TRBJ2-2; D may be TRBD1 (6 bases). CDR3 length equals 16 residues. V dropped 8 bases and J dropped 3 bases, with 20 bases sitting between them. Germline V gives CDR1 SGHKS, CDR2 YYEKEE (reference sequence). CDR3 DNA: TGTGCCAGTTCTTTACAGGGAGACGTGGACACCGGGGAGCTGTTTTTT. It encodes CASSLQGDVDTGELFF.

This clone was counted between two and nine times. The genes are TRBV6-6 and TRBJ2-1, with 10 bases lining up with TRBD2. The germline gives CDR1 MNHNY, CDR2 SVGAGI (reference sequence). Trimming took 6 bases from V and 5 from J; bases not matched to a gene: 7. CDR3 size: 15 residues. CDR3 coding DNA: TGTGCCAGCAGCTATAGCGGGAGGAACGACAATGAGCAGTTCTTC. It specifies CASSYSGRNDNEQFF.

The rearrangement joins TRBV18 to TRBJ2-7; 9 bases align to TRBD2. The CDR3 is made up of 15 amino acids. The germline V gene encodes CDR1 KGHSH and CDR2 LQKENI. Trimming cost V 2 bases and J 2 bases; bases outside gene matches: 4. CDR3 coding DNA: TGTGCCAGCTCACCAGCGACTAGCGGCACCTACGAGCAGTACTTC. The encoded protein is CASSPATSGTYEQYF.

The chain is built from TRBV9 and TRBJ2-6, with 10 bases lining up with TRBD1. The germline gives CDR1 SGDLS, CDR2 YYNGEE. This CDR3 spans 18 amino acids. Trimming removed 4 bases from V and 0 bases from J; junction bases left unmatched: 7. The CDR3 is CASSPGQGVLSGANVLTF. The CDR3 bases are TGTGCCAGCAGCCCTGGACAGGGGGTGCTCTCTGGGGCCAACGTCCTGACTTTC.